This T cell receptor beta chain came from a study of Ad26.COV2.S vaccination and SARS-CoV-2 variants. Study-level information: Enrolled in COV1001, the donor was in the Ad26.COV2.S trial arm, which received the vaccine. Ad26.COV2.S, an intramuscular injection, was given once or twice 56 days apart.

The sample's treatment: some 20 received Ad26.COV2.S at low or high dose, single or two shots; roughly five received placebo; per-sample allocation not given. Sampling occurred on day 63 after the first vaccine or placebo injection. The shot given was an Ad26 vector that makes Wuhan-strain SARS-CoV-2 spike. The repertoire was sequenced with immunoSEQ multiplex PCR; TCRdb's copy has only in-frame clones and lacks some. The sample holds hundreds of thousands of clones, roughly 89% seen once. This clonotype was sampled from a person aged 18-60 years who received the Ad26.COV2.S COVID-19 vaccine or a placebo. Sample: peripheral blood, taken in a trial of Ad26.COV2.S vaccine versus placebo.

The CDR3 nucleotides are TGTGCCAGCAGTCCCCCGGGCGGGAACAATGAGCAGTTCTTC. Encoded protein: CASSPPGGNNEQFF. The rearrangement uses TRBV11-3 and TRBJ2-1, with D perhaps TRBD2 (6 bases). CDR1 is SGHNT and CDR2 is YENEEA in the germline V gene. The CDR3 has 14 amino acids. V lost 6 bases to trimming and J lost 5 bases, with 14 bases between them.